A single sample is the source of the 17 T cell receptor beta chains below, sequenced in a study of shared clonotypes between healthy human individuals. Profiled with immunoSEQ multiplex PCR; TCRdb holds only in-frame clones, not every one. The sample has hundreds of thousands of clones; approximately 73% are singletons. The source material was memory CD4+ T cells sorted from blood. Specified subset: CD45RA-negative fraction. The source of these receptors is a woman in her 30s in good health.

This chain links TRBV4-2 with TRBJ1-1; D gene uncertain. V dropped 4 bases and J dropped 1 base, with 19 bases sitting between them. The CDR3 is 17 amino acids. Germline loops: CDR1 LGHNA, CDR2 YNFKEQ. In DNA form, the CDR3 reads TGTGCCAGCAGCCGTAGGTATCCCAGAACTCAGAACACTGAAGCTTTCTTT. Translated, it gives CASSRRYPRTQNTEAFF.

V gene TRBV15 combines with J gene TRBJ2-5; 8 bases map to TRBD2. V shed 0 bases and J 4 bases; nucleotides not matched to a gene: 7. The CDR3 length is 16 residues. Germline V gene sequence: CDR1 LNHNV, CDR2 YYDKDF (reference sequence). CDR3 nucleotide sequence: TGTGCCACCAGCAGAGATGGGTCCGGACTAGCAGAGACCCAGTACTTC. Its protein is CATSRDGSGLAETQYF.

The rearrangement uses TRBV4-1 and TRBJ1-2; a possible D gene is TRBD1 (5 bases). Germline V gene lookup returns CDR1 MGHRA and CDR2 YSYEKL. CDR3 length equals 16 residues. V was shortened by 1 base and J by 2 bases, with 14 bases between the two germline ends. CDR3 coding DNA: TGCGCCAGCAGCCAAGGAGGGGTCAGGGAAAACTATGGCTACACCTTC. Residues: CASSQGGVRENYGYTF.

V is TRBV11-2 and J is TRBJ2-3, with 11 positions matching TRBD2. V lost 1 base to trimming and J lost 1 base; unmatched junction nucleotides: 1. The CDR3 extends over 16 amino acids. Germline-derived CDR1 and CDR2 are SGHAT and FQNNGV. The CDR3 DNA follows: TGTGCCAGCAGCTTAGCACTAGCGGGGGGCACAGATACGCAGTATTTT. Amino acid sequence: CASSLALAGGTDTQYF.

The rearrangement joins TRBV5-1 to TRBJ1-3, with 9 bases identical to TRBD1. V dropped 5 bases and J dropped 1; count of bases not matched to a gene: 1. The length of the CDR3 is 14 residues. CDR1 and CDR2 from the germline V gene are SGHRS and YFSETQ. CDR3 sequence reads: CASRQGASGNTIYF. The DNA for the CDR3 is TGCGCCAGCAGACAGGGGGCATCTGGAAACACCATATATTTT.

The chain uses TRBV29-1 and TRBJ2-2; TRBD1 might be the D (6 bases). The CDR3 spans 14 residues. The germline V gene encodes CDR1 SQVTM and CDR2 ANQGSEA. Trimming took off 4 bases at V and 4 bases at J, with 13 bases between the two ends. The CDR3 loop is CSVGRGTGTGELFF. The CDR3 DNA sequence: TGCAGCGTTGGAAGGGGGACGGGCACCGGGGAGCTGTTTTTT.

The CDR3, as DNA: TGTGCCAGCAGCGTAGGGGCCGGAGACAGGGGGCGAGGCTACACCTTC. This translates into CASSVGAGDRGRGYTF. The chain combines TRBV9 with TRBJ1-2; 10 bases match TRBD1. This CDR3 is 16 amino acids long. The trim removed 0 bases at V and 8 bases at J, leaving 10 bases unmatched. CDR1 and CDR2 from the germline V gene are SGDLS and YYNGEE.

CDR3: CAISQIENEAFF. In DNA form, the CDR3 reads TGTGCCATCAGCCAGATAGAGAATGAAGCTTTCTTT. The V call is TRBV10-3, the J call TRBJ1-1; D is undetermined. The CDR3 sequence is 12 residues long. Trimming removed 6 bases at V and 7 bases at J, with 12 bases between. In germline, CDR1 is ENHRY, CDR2 SYGVKD.

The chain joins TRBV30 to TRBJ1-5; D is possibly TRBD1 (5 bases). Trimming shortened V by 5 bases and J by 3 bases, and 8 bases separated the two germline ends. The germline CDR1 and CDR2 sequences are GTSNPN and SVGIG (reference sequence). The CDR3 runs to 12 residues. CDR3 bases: TGTGCCTGGGCAGGGAACAATCAGCCCCAGCATTTT. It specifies CAWAGNNQPQHF.

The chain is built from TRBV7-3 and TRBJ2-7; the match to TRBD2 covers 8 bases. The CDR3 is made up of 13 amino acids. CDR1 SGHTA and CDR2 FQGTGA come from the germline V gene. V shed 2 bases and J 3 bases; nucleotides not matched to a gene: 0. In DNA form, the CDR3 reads TGTGCCAGCAGCTTACTAGCGGGCTACGAGCAGTACTTC. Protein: CASSLLAGYEQYF.

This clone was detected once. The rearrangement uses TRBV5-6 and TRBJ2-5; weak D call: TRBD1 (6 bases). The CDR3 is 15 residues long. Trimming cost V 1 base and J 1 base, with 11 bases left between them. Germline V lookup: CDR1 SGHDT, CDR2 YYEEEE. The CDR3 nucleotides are TGTGCCAGCAGCTTGCAGGTACAGGGCCAAGAGACCCAGTACTTC. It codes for CASSLQVQGQETQYF. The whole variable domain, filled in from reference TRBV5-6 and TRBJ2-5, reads DAGVTQSPTHLIKTRGQQVTLRCSPKSGHDTVSWYQQALGQGPQFIFQYYEEEERQRGNFPDRFSGHQFPNYSSELNVNALLLGDSALYLCASSLQVQGQETQYFGPGTRLLVL.

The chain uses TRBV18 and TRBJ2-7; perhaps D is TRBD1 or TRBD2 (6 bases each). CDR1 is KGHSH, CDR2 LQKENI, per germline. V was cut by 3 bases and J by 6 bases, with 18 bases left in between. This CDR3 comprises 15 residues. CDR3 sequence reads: CASSPDRRRGGEQYF. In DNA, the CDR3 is TGTGCCAGCTCACCCGACAGGAGGAGGGGTGGCGAGCAGTACTTC. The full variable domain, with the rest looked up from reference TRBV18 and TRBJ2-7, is NAGVMQNPRHLVRRRGQEARLRCSPMKGHSHVYWYRQLPEEGLKFMVYLQKENIIDESGMPKERFSAEFPKEGPSILRIQQVVRGDSAAYFCASSPDRRRGGEQYFGPGTRLTVT.

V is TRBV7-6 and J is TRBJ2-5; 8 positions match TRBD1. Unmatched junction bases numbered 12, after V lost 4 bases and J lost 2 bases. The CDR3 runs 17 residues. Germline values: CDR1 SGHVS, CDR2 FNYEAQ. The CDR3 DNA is TGTGCCAGCAGCTCAGGGGGCGAGGCGCCGCCTCAAGAGACCCAGTACTTC. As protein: CASSSGGEAPPQETQYF. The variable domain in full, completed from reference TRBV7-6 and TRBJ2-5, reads GAGVSQSPRYKVTKRGQDVALRCDPISGHVSLYWYRQALGQGPEFLTYFNYEAQQDKSGLPNDRFSAERPEGSISTLTIQRTEQRDSAMYRCASSSGGEAPPQETQYFGPGTRLLVL.

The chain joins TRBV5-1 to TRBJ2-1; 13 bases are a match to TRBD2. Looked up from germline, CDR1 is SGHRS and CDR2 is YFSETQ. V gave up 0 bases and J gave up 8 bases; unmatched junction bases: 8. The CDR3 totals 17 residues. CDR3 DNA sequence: TGCGCCAGCAGCTTGGTTTCAGGACTAGCGGGAGATTATGAGCAGTTCTTC. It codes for CASSLVSGLAGDYEQFF.

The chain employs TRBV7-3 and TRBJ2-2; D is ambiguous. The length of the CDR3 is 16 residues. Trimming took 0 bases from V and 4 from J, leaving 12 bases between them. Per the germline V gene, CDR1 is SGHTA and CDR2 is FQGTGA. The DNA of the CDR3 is TGTGCCAGCAGCTTAACAGTTATGGGGTTCACCGGGGAGCTGTTTTTT. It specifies CASSLTVMGFTGELFF.

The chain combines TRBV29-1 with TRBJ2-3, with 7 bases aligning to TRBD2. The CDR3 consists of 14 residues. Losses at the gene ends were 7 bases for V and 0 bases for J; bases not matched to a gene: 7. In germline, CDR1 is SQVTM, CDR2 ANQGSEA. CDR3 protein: CSGALATSTDTQYF. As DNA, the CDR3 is TGCAGCGGAGCACTAGCGACTAGCACAGATACGCAGTATTTT.

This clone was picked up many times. The CDR3 here is CASSLGQGRYGYTF. The CDR3 coding sequence is TGCGCCAGCAGCTTGGGACAGGGGCGGTATGGCTACACCTTC. This chain links TRBV5-1 with TRBJ1-2; 8 bases fit TRBD1. V shed 0 bases and J 5 bases; nucleotides not matched to a gene: 3. CDR3 length: 14 residues. The germline V gene has CDR1 SGHRS and CDR2 YFSETQ.